Below are 21 T cell receptor beta chains sequenced from a single sample in a study of vaccination effects on CD4 cells after COVID-19. Ahead of sequencing, the ViraFEST assay grew antigen-specific CD4+ T cells using viral peptide pools. The culture ran for roughly 10 days before CD4+ T cells were isolated. No vaccinee had earlier SARS-CoV-2 infection, and nucleocapsid antibodies were negative. The repertoire was sequenced with immunoSEQ multiplex PCR; TCRdb's copy has only in-frame clones and lacks some. The sample consists of more than 30,000 clones, about three fifths of them appearing once. What these receptors recognize is not known. The material was CD4+ T cells from PBMCs cultured with HCoV-OC43 spike peptides, obtained before COVID-19 vaccination. As for subset: HCoV-OC43 spike overlapping peptide pool stimulation. The receptors here all came from a human donor who received a COVID-19 vaccine.

The rearrangement links TRBV7-2 to TRBJ1-1, with D uncertain. This CDR3 is built from 15 residues. Germline assignment: CDR1 SGHTA and CDR2 FQGNSA. V lost 1 base and J 0 bases, leaving 9 bases between the germline ends. The CDR3 loop is CASSLVYGVNTEAFF. The CDR3 DNA is TGTGCCAGCAGCTTAGTGTACGGGGTGAACACTGAAGCTTTCTTT.

The chain has TRBV6-5 and TRBJ2-7; 8 bases align to TRBD1. This CDR3 has 14 amino acids. V lost 7 bases to trimming and J lost 6 bases; unmatched junction nucleotides: 11. Germline CDR1 reads MNHEY; CDR2 reads SVGAGI. The CDR3 nucleotides read TGTGCCAGCACCCCACAGGGGGGATCCAGCGAGCAGTACTTC. Encoded protein: CASTPQGGSSEQYF.

The chain links TRBV6-5 to TRBJ1-2; D call uncertain. V gave up 3 bases and J gave up 2 bases, with 10 bases separating them. This CDR3 region has 14 residues. Germline loops: CDR1 MNHEY, CDR2 SVGAGI. The CDR3 bases are TGTGCCAGCAGTTATGGAAAGAGAAACTATGGCTACACCTTC. Its translation: CASSYGKRNYGYTF.

The sample holds a few counts of this clone. The V call is TRBV19, the J call TRBJ2-7, with TRBD1 identical over 7 bases. V lost 1 base, J lost 5 bases, and 5 bases stayed unmatched. From germline, CDR1 is LNHDA and CDR2 SQIVND (reference sequence). CDR3 size: 14 residues. For the CDR3, the DNA is TGTGCCAGTAGTATAGGCAGGGGGTTCAACGAGCAGTACTTC. This gives the protein CASSIGRGFNEQYF.

V and J are TRBV6-5 and TRBJ1-5; 7 nucleotides line up with TRBD1. The CDR3 consists of 15 residues. J lost 2 bases, V lost 5 bases, and 6 bases had no gene match. The germline gives CDR1 MNHEY, CDR2 SVGAGI. The CDR3 loop reads CASSTTGNGNQPQHF. CDR3 sequence (DNA): TGTGCCAGCAGTACGACAGGGAATGGCAATCAGCCCCAGCATTTT.

The chain recombines TRBV5-5 with TRBJ1-6; no reliable D call. Germline assignment: CDR1 SGHKS and CDR2 YYEKEE (reference sequence). V dropped 2 bases and J dropped 6 bases, with 9 bases sitting between them. This CDR3 contains 14 residues. The CDR3 here is CASSFGQINSPLHF. CDR3 nucleotides: TGTGCCAGCAGCTTCGGGCAGATTAATTCACCCCTCCACTTT.

By proportion, this clone is medium-sized. The J gene is TRBJ2-1, the V gene TRBV15; 7 bases line up with TRBD2. V was clipped by 2 bases and J by 6 bases; unmatched bases: 10. Germline V gene lookup returns CDR1 LNHNV and CDR2 YYDKDF (reference sequence). The CDR3 extends over 16 amino acids. The CDR3 protein is CATSRPASGKGNEQFF. In DNA, the CDR3 is TGTGCCACCAGCAGACCGGCCAGCGGGAAGGGCAATGAGCAGTTCTTC.

V usage is TRBV29-1 and J usage is TRBJ1-1; D is unclear. Germline V lookup: CDR1 SQVTM, CDR2 ANQGSEA. The CDR3 totals 12 residues. V was trimmed by 4 bases and J by 0 bases, leaving 6 bases between them. The CDR3 loop reads CSVGRMNTEAFF. The DNA of the CDR3 is TGCAGCGTTGGACGTATGAACACTGAAGCTTTCTTT.

The V and J genes are TRBV4-2 and TRBJ2-3; D possibly corresponds to TRBD1 (7 bases). Germline V gene sequence: CDR1 LGHNA, CDR2 YNFKEQ. V gave up 0 bases and J gave up 5 bases, with 15 bases separating them. The CDR3 is made up of 16 amino acids. The CDR3 spells CASSQDWAGGIDTQYF. For the CDR3, the DNA is TGTGCCAGCAGCCAAGATTGGGCAGGGGGGATAGATACGCAGTATTTT.

In nucleotides, the CDR3 is TGTGCCAGCAGCCAAAAAGGGGGGAGCGAACGCACAGATACGCAGTATTTT. Translated: CASSQKGGSERTDTQYF. V and J are TRBV7-9 and TRBJ2-3; the D gene could be TRBD1 or TRBD2 (6 bases each). Per the germline V gene, CDR1 is SEHNR and CDR2 is FQNEAQ (reference sequence). V dropped 5 bases and J dropped 1 base, with 19 bases sitting between them. This CDR3 is 17 amino acids long.

V is TRBV7-8 and J is TRBJ2-1, with 8 nucleotides matching TRBD2. The CDR3 covers 19 residues. Germline values: CDR1 SGHVS, CDR2 FQNEAQ. V trimming: 3 bases; J trimming: 0 bases; junction bases outside the gene matches: 13. CDR3 bases: TGTGCCAGCAGCTTCCCGAGATCCAAGCGGGGGAGCTCCTACAATGAGCAGTTCTTC. The encoded protein is CASSFPRSKRGSSYNEQFF.

The chain uses TRBV4-1 and TRBJ1-4; TRBD1 agrees at 7 bases. Germline V gene sequence: CDR1 MGHRA, CDR2 YSYEKL. V was clipped by 6 bases and J by 6 bases; unmatched bases: 4. The CDR3 extends over 13 amino acids. The CDR3 loop reads CASSDREYEKLFF. The CDR3 DNA reads as TGCGCCAGCAGTGACAGGGAGTATGAAAAACTGTTTTTT.

This chain connects TRBV3-1 (or the pseudogene TRBV3-2) to TRBJ1-1; 7 bases map to TRBD1. Germline CDR1 is LGHDT and CDR2 is YNNKEL (reference sequence). This CDR3 has 14 residues. Trimming cost V 8 bases and J 1 base; bases outside gene matches: 7. The CDR3 coding sequence is TGTGCCAGCGGACCGGGACAGAAGAACACTGAAGCTTTCTTT. Protein product: CASGPGQKNTEAFF.

The rearrangement joins TRBV19 to TRBJ2-4; 8 positions match TRBD2. The ends lost 5 bases at V and 0 bases at J; junction bases unmatched: 12. The CDR3 loop spans 18 amino acids. The germline V gene has CDR1 LNHDA and CDR2 SQIVND (reference sequence). The CDR3 nucleotides are TGTGCCAGTAGTGCCGGCCCGGGACTAGACCCAGCCAAAAACATTCAGTACTTC. Protein product: CASSAGPGLDPAKNIQYF.

This rearrangement joins TRBV6-5 to TRBJ1-6; TRBD1 might be the D (5 bases). Germline V gene sequence: CDR1 MNHEY, CDR2 SVGAGI. V was pared by 2 bases and J by 6 bases, with 14 bases between. There are 16 residues in the CDR3. The CDR3 here is CASSYRERDGNSPLHF. Written as DNA, the CDR3 is TGTGCCAGCAGTTACCGCGAACGGGACGGTAATTCACCCCTCCACTTT.

J is TRBJ2-5 and V is TRBV9; D is undetermined. V lost 2 bases, J lost 3 bases, and 14 bases lay in between. The CDR3 runs 15 residues. Germline V CDR1 and CDR2: SGDLS, YYNGEE. The CDR3 DNA sequence: TGTGCCAGCAGCGTCGGTCCGGGTTCGGAAGAGACCCAGTACTTC. This codes for CASSVGPGSEETQYF. The complete variable domain, with remaining parts taken from reference TRBV9 and TRBJ2-5, reads DSGVTQTPKHLITATGQRVTLRCSPRSGDLSVYWYQQSLDQGLQFLIQYYNGEERAKGNILERFSAQQFPDLHSELNLSSLELGDSALYFCASSVGPGSEETQYFGPGTRLLVL.

The chain has TRBV7-8 and TRBJ1-1, with 9 bases matching TRBD1. CDR3 length: 17 amino acids. Germline trimming cut 3 bases from V and 5 bases from J; bases unmatched to any gene: 13. Germline values: CDR1 SGHVS, CDR2 FQNEAQ. CDR3 amino acids: CASSFNGIRDRVTEAFF. The CDR3, as DNA: TGTGCCAGCAGCTTTAATGGGATCCGGGACAGGGTTACTGAAGCTTTCTTT. Variable domain in full (rest from reference TRBV7-8 and TRBJ1-1): GAGVSQSPRYKVAKRGQDVALRCDPISGHVSLFWYQQALGQGPEFLTYFQNEAQLDKSGLPSDRFFAERPEGSVSTLKIQRTQQEDSAVYLCASSFNGIRDRVTEAFFGQGTRLTVV.

This clone has only a few counts. This is likely a read error, given that the CDR3 carries no conserved phenylalanine or tryptophan at its end. No DNA is shown, since the ends of the CDR3 on it are uncertain; the CDR3 is the one TCRdb lists. The chain recombines TRBV30 with TRBJ1-2. The CDR3 totals 11 residues, both ends included. Germline lookup yields CDR1 GTSNPN and CDR2 SVGIG (reference sequence). CDR3 sequence: CAWSNGLNLYY.

This clone was counted between two and nine times. The rearrangement uses TRBV3-1 (or the pseudogene TRBV3-2) and TRBJ1-2; no firm D call. Germline V gene sequence: CDR1 LGHDT, CDR2 YNNKEL (reference sequence). V was cut by 5 bases and J by 4 bases, with 14 bases left in between. CDR3 length equals 14 residues. This chain's CDR3 is CASSGVPGSYGYTF. In DNA, the CDR3 is TGTGCCAGCAGCGGGGTCCCGGGGAGCTATGGCTACACCTTC.

The chain carries TRBV6-5 and TRBJ2-7, with TRBD2 matching 8 bases. CDR1 and CDR2 from the germline V gene are MNHEY and SVGAGI. Losses at the gene ends were 5 bases for V and 7 bases for J; bases not matched to a gene: 4. The CDR3 runs 12 residues. CDR3 sequence reads: CASSRLAGEQYF. DNA for the CDR3: TGTGCCAGCAGTAGGTTAGCGGGGGAGCAGTACTTC.

The rearrangement joins TRBV24-1 to TRBJ1-2, with D possibly matching TRBD1 (5 bases). The germline V and J ends were trimmed by 11 bases and 8 bases, with 11 bases remaining between them. The CDR3 is 10 amino acids. Per the germline V gene, CDR1 is KGHDR and CDR2 is SFDVKD. In DNA form, the CDR3 reads TGTGCCAACGGGGGGTTGGGCTACACCTTC. Translated: CANGGLGYTF.